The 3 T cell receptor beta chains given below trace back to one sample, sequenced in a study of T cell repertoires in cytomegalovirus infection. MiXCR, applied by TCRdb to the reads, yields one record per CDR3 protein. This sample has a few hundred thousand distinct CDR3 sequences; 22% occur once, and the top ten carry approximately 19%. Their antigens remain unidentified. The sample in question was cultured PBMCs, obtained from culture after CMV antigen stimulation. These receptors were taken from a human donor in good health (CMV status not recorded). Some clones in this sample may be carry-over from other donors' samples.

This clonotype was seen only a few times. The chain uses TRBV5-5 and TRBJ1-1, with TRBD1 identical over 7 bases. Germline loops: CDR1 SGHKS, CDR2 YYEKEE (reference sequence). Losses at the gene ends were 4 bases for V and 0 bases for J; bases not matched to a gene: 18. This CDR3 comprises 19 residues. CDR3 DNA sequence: TGTGCCAGCAGCCGGAACCGGGACCCCAGAGGGGGCATGAACACTGAAGCTTTCTTT. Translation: CASSRNRDPRGGMNTEAFF.

The CDR3 DNA sequence: TGTGCCAGCAGTCCCCGGGGCGCTAGCACAGATACGCAGTATTTT. As protein: CASSPRGASTDTQYF. The chain has TRBV27 and TRBJ2-3; D assignment may be TRBD1 or TRBD2 (5 bases each). Trimming pared 5 bases from V and 0 bases from J, leaving 12 bases between. The CDR3 length is 15 residues. Germline V lookup: CDR1 MNHEY, CDR2 SMNVEV (reference sequence).

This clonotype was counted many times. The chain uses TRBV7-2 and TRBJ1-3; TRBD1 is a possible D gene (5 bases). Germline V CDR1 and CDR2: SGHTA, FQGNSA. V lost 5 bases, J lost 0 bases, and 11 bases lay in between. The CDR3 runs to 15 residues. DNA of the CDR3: TGTGCCAGCAGCCGAGGGGAGTTCTCTGGAAACACCATATATTTT. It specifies CASSRGEFSGNTIYF. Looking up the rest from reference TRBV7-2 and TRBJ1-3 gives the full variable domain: GAGVSQSPSNKVTEKGKDVELRCDPISGHTALYWYRQSLGQGLEFLIYFQGNSAPDKSGLPSDRFSAERTGGSVSTLTIQRTQQEDSAVYLCASSRGEFSGNTIYFGEGSWLTVV.